The rows below give T cell receptor beta chains drawn from one sample of a study of blood T cell repertoires in COVID-19. Profiling relied on immunoSEQ multiplex PCR, and the TCRdb table lists in-frame clones only, not all of them. This table has approximately 200,000 clones, around 80% appearing once. Sequencing was carried out using peripheral blood. These receptors were collected from a woman aged 50 to 60 with acute or convalescent COVID-19. Each CDR3 is given with its conserved first and last residue. The order of the fields is D gene, J gene, V gene, clone size, CDR3 length, CDR3 DNA, CDR3 protein. D genes are given only for firm matches. Not every row has a clone size; where given, it reads once, few, many or a size class.

D gene: .
J gene: TRBJ2-7
V gene: TRBV21-1
clone size: .
CDR3 length: 15
CDR3 DNA: TGTGCCAGTTCGATCTACAGGGGCCTTACCTACGAGCAGTACTTC
CDR3 protein: CASSIYRGLTYEQYF

D gene: .
J gene: TRBJ2-2
V gene: TRBV14
clone size: .
CDR3 length: 15
CDR3 DNA: TGTGCCAGCAGCCGCGGGCATTCGAACACCGGGGAGCTGTTTTTT
CDR3 protein: CASSRGHSNTGELFF

D gene: .
J gene: TRBJ2-1
V gene: TRBV28
clone size: .
CDR3 length: 15
CDR3 DNA: TGTGCCAGCAGTTATAGCGGTGCCTCCTACAATGAGCAGTTCTTC
CDR3 protein: CASSYSGASYNEQFF

D gene: TRBD2
J gene: TRBJ2-7
V gene: TRBV19
clone size: .
CDR3 length: 15
CDR3 DNA: TGTGCCAGCGCGCGAACTAGCGGGAGTAACTACGAGCAGTACTTC
CDR3 protein: CASARTSGSNYEQYF

D gene: TRBD1
J gene: TRBJ2-1
V gene: TRBV7-2
clone size: .
CDR3 length: 17
CDR3 DNA: TGTGCCAGCAGCTTAGCGTCCACCGGGACAGGGAATAATGAGCAGTTCTTC
CDR3 protein: CASSLASTGTGNNEQFF

D gene: .
J gene: TRBJ1-4
V gene: TRBV10-3
clone size: .
CDR3 length: 14
CDR3 DNA: TGTGCCATCAGCCCCTCGGGTTCCAATGAAAAACTGTTTTTT
CDR3 protein: CAISPSGSNEKLFF

D gene: .
J gene: TRBJ1-1
V gene: TRBV27
clone size: .
CDR3 length: 16
CDR3 DNA: TGTGCCAGCAAGTGGGACGGTGGGGGCCTGAAGACTGAAGCTTTCTTT
CDR3 protein: CASKWDGGGLKTEAFF

D gene: .
J gene: TRBJ1-5
V gene: TRBV7-8
clone size: .
CDR3 length: 15
CDR3 DNA: TGTGCCAGCAGCTTAGGTTCAGGGGGCAATCAGCCCCAGCATTTT
CDR3 protein: CASSLGSGGNQPQHF

D gene: .
J gene: TRBJ1-2
V gene: TRBV2
clone size: few
CDR3 length: 18
CDR3 DNA: TGTGCCAGCAGCCGAACCAGGATCTCAGGAACTTCTAACTATGGCTACACCTTC
CDR3 protein: CASSRTRISGTSNYGYTF

D gene: .
J gene: TRBJ2-7
V gene: TRBV19
clone size: .
CDR3 length: 15
CDR3 DNA: TGTGCCAGTAGTCAAAGACAGGAGAGTTCCTACGAGCAGTACTTC
CDR3 protein: CASSQRQESSYEQYF

D gene: .
J gene: TRBJ1-2
V gene: TRBV30
clone size: .
CDR3 length: 13
CDR3 DNA: TGTGCCTGGACCCGGGACCGCGGGGAGGGCTACACCTTC
CDR3 protein: CAWTRDRGEGYTF

D gene: .
J gene: TRBJ2-1
V gene: TRBV30
clone size: few
CDR3 length: 13
CDR3 DNA: TGTGCCTGGAAAGTTGGAGTCTACAATGAGCAGTTCTTC
CDR3 protein: CAWKVGVYNEQFF

D gene: TRBD1
J gene: TRBJ2-7
V gene: TRBV27
clone size: few
CDR3 length: 13
CDR3 DNA: TGTGCCAGCGGGGGGACAGGGGGCTACGAGCAGTACTTC
CDR3 protein: CASGGTGGYEQYF

D gene: TRBD2
J gene: TRBJ2-3
V gene: TRBV24-1
clone size: .
CDR3 length: 14
CDR3 DNA: TGTGCCACCCGTCGAGCGGGGGGCACAGATACGCAGTATTTT
CDR3 protein: CATRRAGGTDTQYF

D gene: TRBD1
J gene: TRBJ1-2
V gene: TRBV6-5
clone size: .
CDR3 length: 15
CDR3 DNA: TGTGCCAGCAGTTACTCAGGACAGGGGGTGAATGGCTACACCTTC
CDR3 protein: CASSYSGQGVNGYTF

D gene: TRBD1
J gene: TRBJ2-7
V gene: TRBV7-2
clone size: many
CDR3 length: 16
CDR3 DNA: TGTGCCAGCAGCTTAAGGGTAGGACAGGTGTTCGGCGAGCAGTACTTC
CDR3 protein: CASSLRVGQVFGEQYF

D gene: .
J gene: TRBJ1-4
V gene: TRBV5-6
clone size: few
CDR3 length: 15
CDR3 DNA: TGTGCCAGCAGCTTGGCCACAGATTTTTTCGAAAAACTGTTTTTT
CDR3 protein: CASSLATDFFEKLFF

D gene: TRBD1
J gene: TRBJ2-2
V gene: TRBV28
clone size: .
CDR3 length: 14
CDR3 DNA: TGTGCCAGCAGCCGGACAGGGTCAACCGGGGAGCTGTTTTTT
CDR3 protein: CASSRTGSTGELFF

D gene: TRBD1
J gene: TRBJ2-7
V gene: TRBV2
clone size: .
CDR3 length: 15
CDR3 DNA: TGTGCCAGCAGCCTTTATGGGACAGCCTCCTACGAGCAGTACTTC
CDR3 protein: CASSLYGTASYEQYF

D gene: TRBD1
J gene: TRBJ1-1
V gene: TRBV7-2
clone size: .
CDR3 length: 13
CDR3 DNA: TGTGCCAGCAGCTTAGCAGGGGGCCGTGAAGCTTTCTTT
CDR3 protein: CASSLAGGREAFF

D gene: .
J gene: TRBJ1-3
V gene: TRBV7-2
clone size: .
CDR3 length: 16
CDR3 DNA: TGTGCCAGCAGCTTAGGTCGGAGAAACTCTGGAAACACCATATATTTT
CDR3 protein: CASSLGRRNSGNTIYF

D gene: .
J gene: TRBJ2-7
V gene: TRBV18
clone size: .
CDR3 length: 13
CDR3 DNA: TGTGCCAGCTCACCGACAGAAACCTACGAGCAGTACTTC
CDR3 protein: CASSPTETYEQYF

D gene: TRBD1
J gene: TRBJ1-2
V gene: TRBV7-2
clone size: .
CDR3 length: 14
CDR3 DNA: TGTGCCAGCAGCTCAAGGGGGCGAAGCCGGGGCTACACCTTC
CDR3 protein: CASSSRGRSRGYTF

D gene: TRBD1
J gene: TRBJ1-5
V gene: TRBV28
clone size: many
CDR3 length: 17
CDR3 DNA: TGTGCCAGCAGTTTAGCGTTTGGGACAGGGGCCAATCAGCCCCAGCATTTT
CDR3 protein: CASSLAFGTGANQPQHF

D gene: TRBD1
J gene: TRBJ2-5
V gene: TRBV7-2
clone size: .
CDR3 length: 16
CDR3 DNA: TGTGCCAGCAGTGTCCCCCCGGGACAGGGAAAAGAGACCCAGTACTTC
CDR3 protein: CASSVPPGQGKETQYF

D gene: TRBD1
J gene: TRBJ1-2
V gene: TRBV20-1
clone size: few
CDR3 length: 15
CDR3 DNA: TGCAGTGCTACTGACCCCGACAGGGAACCCTATGGCTACACCTTC
CDR3 protein: CSATDPDREPYGYTF

D gene: TRBD2
J gene: TRBJ2-7
V gene: TRBV5-4
clone size: .
CDR3 length: 16
CDR3 DNA: TGTGCCAGCAGCTTCGGGGGAGGGCTCTCTCACGTCGGGCAGTACTTC
CDR3 protein: CASSFGGGLSHVGQYF

D gene: .
J gene: TRBJ1-2
V gene: TRBV7-8
clone size: .
CDR3 length: 15
CDR3 DNA: TGTGCCAGCAGCTTAGTCACGGTCGGGGACTATGGCTACACCTTC
CDR3 protein: CASSLVTVGDYGYTF

D gene: TRBD1
J gene: TRBJ1-2
V gene: TRBV28
clone size: .
CDR3 length: 15
CDR3 DNA: TGTGCCAGCAGTTCTCCTCGACAGGGATACTATGGCTACACCTTC
CDR3 protein: CASSSPRQGYYGYTF